The 9 T cell receptor beta chains in this list originate from one sample, sequenced in a study of blood T cell repertoires in COVID-19. The repertoire was sequenced with immunoSEQ multiplex PCR; TCRdb's copy has only in-frame clones and lacks some. Of around 130,000 clones listed, 80% to 90% are singletons. The sample taken for sequencing was peripheral blood. The receptors shown here come from a man in his 60s with active or convalescent COVID-19.

The chain is built from TRBV4-1 and TRBJ2-7; 10 nucleotides line up with TRBD1. V shed 4 bases and J 0 bases; nucleotides not matched to a gene: 6. From germline, CDR1 is MGHRA and CDR2 YSYEKL. There are 16 residues in the CDR3. For the CDR3, the DNA is TGCGCCAGCAGCCGTGGGACAGGGGATAGCTCCTACGAGCAGTACTTC. Residues: CASSRGTGDSSYEQYF.

This rearrangement joins TRBV24-1 to TRBJ2-4; weak D call: TRBD1 (7 bases). The CDR3 is 15 amino acids. V was trimmed by 7 bases and J by 6 bases, leaving 18 bases between them. Germline CDR1 is KGHDR and CDR2 is SFDVKD. The CDR3 sequence is CATSQTGRSGNIQYF. In DNA, the CDR3 is TGTGCCACCAGCCAGACAGGGAGGAGCGGAAACATTCAGTACTTC.

The chain links TRBV7-2 to TRBJ2-7; D gene unclear. Germline V gene lookup returns CDR1 SGHTA and CDR2 FQGNSA. With 1 base removed from V and 2 bases from J, the gap between germline ends came to 6 bases. The CDR3 extends over 13 amino acids. CDR3 residues: CASSLDWPYEQYF. CDR3 nucleotides: TGTGCCAGCAGCTTAGATTGGCCCTACGAGCAGTACTTC.

The chain joins TRBV27 to TRBJ2-7; 10 bases match TRBD1. CDR3 length: 15 amino acids. CDR1 MNHEY and CDR2 SMNVEV come from the germline V gene (reference sequence). J lost 3 bases, V lost 5 bases, and 7 bases had no gene match. The CDR3 DNA reads as TGTGCCAGCAGTCGTCCGGGACAGGGGATCTACGAGCAGTACTTC. Its protein is CASSRPGQGIYEQYF.

The chain's CDR3 is CASSKGGLAGGHNEQFF. The CDR3 DNA sequence: TGTGCCAGCAGCAAAGGAGGGTTAGCGGGAGGGCACAATGAGCAGTTCTTC. The chain employs TRBV21-1 and TRBJ2-1; TRBD2 is taken as the D call from the table, unchecked against the DNA. TRBV21-1 corresponds to a pseudogene. The CDR3 length is 17 residues.

This clone was seen once. This chain links TRBV5-4 with TRBJ2-1, with 8 bases identical to TRBD2. The CDR3 totals 14 residues. Losses at the gene ends were 3 bases for V and 12 bases for J; bases not matched to a gene: 11. CDR1 is SGHNT, CDR2 YYREEE, per germline (reference sequence). Here the CDR3 DNA reads TGTGCCAGCAGCTCTAGCGGGCGCCGGGGGGTGCAGTTCTTC. As protein: CASSSSGRRGVQFF. Combining the CDR3 with reference TRBV5-4 and TRBJ2-1 gives the whole variable domain ETGVTQSPTHLIKTRGQQVTLRCSSQSGHNTVSWYQQALGQGPQFIFQYYREEENGRGNFPPRFSGLQFPNYSSELNVNALELDDSALYLCASSSSGRRGVQFFGPGTRLTVL.

The V and J genes are TRBV27 and TRBJ2-1; D is perhaps TRBD2 (5 bases). Germline V gene lookup returns CDR1 MNHEY and CDR2 SMNVEV (reference sequence). The CDR3 sequence is 17 residues long. The ends were cut back, 3 bases at V and 0 bases at J, with 15 bases in the middle. CDR3 residues: CASSFLADFSSYNEQFF. CDR3 DNA: TGTGCCAGCAGTTTTCTAGCAGATTTTAGCTCCTACAATGAGCAGTTCTTC.

The rearrangement uses TRBV5-1 and TRBJ2-6; D is undetermined. Germline-derived CDR1 and CDR2 are SGHRS and YFSETQ. V dropped 2 bases and J dropped 0 bases, with 6 bases sitting between them. The CDR3 is 15 amino acids. The CDR3 spells CASSFADSGANVLTF. CDR3 bases: TGCGCCAGCAGCTTCGCAGACTCTGGGGCCAACGTCCTGACTTTC.

The chain is built from TRBV28 and TRBJ1-2; 7 bases are shared with TRBD1. The CDR3 length is 14 residues. The ends lost 6 bases at V and 5 bases at J; junction bases unmatched: 9. Per the germline V gene, CDR1 is MDHEN and CDR2 is SYDVKM. CDR3 coding DNA: TGTGCCAGCAGCCTAGGGGGCAGGAATTATGGCTACACCTTC. Protein: CASSLGGRNYGYTF.